Given below is one T cell receptor beta chain in context. Its specific antigen is unknown. Nothing much larger sits one base from this clone, and base qualities are not available. The donors were included in the validation cohort of some 120 subjects, a group kept apart from the roughly 670-subject first cohort. The data originate from a study of cytomegalovirus exposure and HLA in healthy donors (TCRdb year 2017). Some background on the complete study: According to a later analysis, the approximately 130 validation repertoires were produced on the same platform as the approximately 600 repertoires of the first cohort. Besides the first cohort of more than 650 subjects, a separate validation cohort made up of 120 different subjects was used. The aim of the study was to test whether cataloging public T cell receptors could identify signatures of past pathogen exposure. To predict cytomegalovirus infection status, the study combined high-throughput TCR immunosequencing, statistical association of individual TCRs with disease status, and machine learning. The full study reports these points: In both the original and validation cohorts, the classifier was reported to diagnose cytomegalovirus status with high specificity and sensitivity. All 120 or so repertoires were used to score co-occurrence in the validation cohort in a later analysis, because that analysis had no HLA typing for the cohort. The study gave a list of under 200 TCR beta chains associated with cytomegalovirus. Of the cluster scores, approximately 94% were above 0 in a later analysis, which found that TCRs clustered in the first cohort also tended to co-occur in the roughly 130 validation repertoires. In vitro tests confirmed that a few of the cytomegalovirus-associated TCR beta chains recognize cytomegalovirus antigens. Across donors, most TCR sequences were observed very rarely, whereas some public TCRs were present in many individuals. According to the authors, the approach could potentially be generalized to other disease states and immunological phenotypes.

The germline V gene encodes CDR1 SGHTA and CDR2 FQGNSA. The cysteine opens and the phenylalanine closes a CDR3 of 15 amino acids. Kept here is only the CDR3 DNA, which spans 45 bases and is read in frame from base 1. The germline V and J ends show losses of 5 bases and 2 bases respectively, and no gene match explains 4 bases of the junction. Library creation used the immunoSEQ multiplex PCR assay. On the authors' methods: A statistical classification framework was built for diagnosing cytomegalovirus status from the catalog of TCR beta chain sequences. The source is immuneACCESS, and TCRdb retained only in-frame sequences with V and J called. Part of the clones is not carried over; for the studies checked, unresolved V genes explain less than half of this, and the remainder is unexplained. From that table come the V and J calls and clone size; the DNA was used to work out D and trimming. The sample table contains some 98,000 clones; only one count was recorded for less than 90% of them. The ten largest clonotypes hold about 5.7% of the sample.

Sequenced material: PBMCs. The rearrangement combines TRBV7-2 with TRBJ2-1; TRBD1 fits 9 bases in the junction. This receptor was taken from a young man in good health and CMV-seropositive. The CDR3 reads as follows: CASSRGQGAYNEQFF. The nucleotide sequence is TGTGCCAGCAGCCGGGGACAGGGTGCCTACAATGAGCAGTTCTTC.